This T cell receptor (beta chain) was identified during a study of blood T cell repertoires in COVID-19. Produced via immunoSEQ multiplex PCR; TCRdb's table is partial and in-frame only. The data hold 250,000 to 400,000 clones, with around 85% observed a single time. Individuals in the exposed group had encountered a COVID-19 case within 2 weeks preceding study entry. Trimming removed 8 bases from V and 3 bases from J; junction bases left unmatched: 12. This CDR3 is built from 16 residues. Germline V gives CDR1 ENHRY, CDR2 SYGVKD. Specimen: PBMCs or T cells enriched from blood (not recorded which). The sequence derives from a woman in her 30s who had been exposed to COVID-19. The rearrangement joins TRBV10-3 to TRBJ2-2; 7 bases agree with TRBD1. The CDR3 region has the DNA TGTGCCATCCGACAGGGATCGTGGTATGACACCGGGGAGCTGTTTTTT. This encodes CAIRQGSWYDTGELFF.